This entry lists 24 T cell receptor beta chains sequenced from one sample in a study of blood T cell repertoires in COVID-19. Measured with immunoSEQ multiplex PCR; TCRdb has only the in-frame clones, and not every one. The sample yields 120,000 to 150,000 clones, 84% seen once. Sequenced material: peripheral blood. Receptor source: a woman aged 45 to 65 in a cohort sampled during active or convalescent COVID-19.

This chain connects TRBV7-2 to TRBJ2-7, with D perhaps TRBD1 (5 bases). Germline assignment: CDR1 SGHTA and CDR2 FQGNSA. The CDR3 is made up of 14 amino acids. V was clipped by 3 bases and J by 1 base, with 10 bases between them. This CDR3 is CASSFSGRSYEQYF. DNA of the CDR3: TGTGCCAGCAGCTTTTCAGGGCGGTCCTACGAGCAGTACTTC. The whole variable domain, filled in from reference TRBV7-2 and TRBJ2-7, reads GAGVSQSPSNKVTEKGKDVELRCDPISGHTALYWYRQSLGQGLEFLIYFQGNSAPDKSGLPSDRFSAERTGGSVSTLTIQRTQQEDSAVYLCASSFSGRSYEQYFGPGTRLTVT.

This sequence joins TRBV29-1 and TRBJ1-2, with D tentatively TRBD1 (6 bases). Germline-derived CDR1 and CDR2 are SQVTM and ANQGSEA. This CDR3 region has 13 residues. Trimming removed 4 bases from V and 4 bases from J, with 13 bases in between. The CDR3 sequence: CSVGDTRFYGYTF. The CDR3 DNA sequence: TGCAGCGTTGGGGACACCCGCTTCTATGGCTACACCTTC. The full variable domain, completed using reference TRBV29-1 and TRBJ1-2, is SAVISQKPSRDICQRGTSLTIQCQVDSQVTMMFWYRQQPGQSLTLIATANQGSEATYESGFVIDKFPISRPNLTFSTLTVSNMSPEDSSIYLCSVGDTRFYGYTFGSGTRLTVV.

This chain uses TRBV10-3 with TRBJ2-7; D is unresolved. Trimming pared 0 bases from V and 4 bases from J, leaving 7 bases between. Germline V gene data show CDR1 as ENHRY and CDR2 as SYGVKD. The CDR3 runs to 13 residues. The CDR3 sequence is CAISESSIYEQYF. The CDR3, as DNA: TGTGCCATCAGTGAGTCTAGTATATACGAGCAGTACTTC.

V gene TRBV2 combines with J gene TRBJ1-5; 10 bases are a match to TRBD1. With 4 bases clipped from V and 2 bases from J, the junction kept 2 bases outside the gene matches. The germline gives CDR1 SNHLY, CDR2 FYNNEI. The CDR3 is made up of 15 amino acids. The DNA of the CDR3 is TGTGCCAGCAGTGGGGACAGGGGAGGCAATCAGCCCCAGCATTTT. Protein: CASSGDRGGNQPQHF.

CDR3 in amino acids: CSASDTGATNYGYTF. The CDR3 region has the DNA TGCAGTGCTAGTGATACAGGGGCCACTAACTATGGCTACACCTTC. The chain links TRBV20-1 to TRBJ1-2; 7 bases are a match to TRBD1. CDR1 and CDR2 from the germline V gene are DFQATT and SNEGSKA (reference sequence). CDR3 length equals 15 residues. V gave up 3 bases and J gave up 0 bases; unmatched junction bases: 7.

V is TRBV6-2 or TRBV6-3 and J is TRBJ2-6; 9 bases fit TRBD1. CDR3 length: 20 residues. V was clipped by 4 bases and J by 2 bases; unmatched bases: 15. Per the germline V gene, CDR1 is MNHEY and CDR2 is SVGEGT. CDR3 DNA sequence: TGTGCCAGCAGTTTCAATTCAGCTGGGACAGGGTTGGCTGGGGCCAACGTCCTGACTTTC. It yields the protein CASSFNSAGTGLAGANVLTF.

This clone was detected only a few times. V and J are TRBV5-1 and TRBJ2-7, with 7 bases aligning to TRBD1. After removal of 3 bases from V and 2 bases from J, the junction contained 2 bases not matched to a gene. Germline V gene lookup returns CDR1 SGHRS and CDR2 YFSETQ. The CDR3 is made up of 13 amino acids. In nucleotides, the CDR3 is TGCGCCAGCAGCTGGGACAGTACCTACGAGCAGTACTTC. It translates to CASSWDSTYEQYF.

CDR3 protein: CASSLVGGDTGELFF. The DNA for the CDR3 is TGCGCCAGCAGCTTGGTCGGGGGGGACACCGGGGAGCTGTTTTTT. The rearrangement joins TRBV5-1 to TRBJ2-2; TRBD2 matches at 8 bases. The germline gives CDR1 SGHRS, CDR2 YFSETQ. J lost 3 bases, V lost 0 bases, and 1 base had no gene match. The CDR3 covers 15 residues.

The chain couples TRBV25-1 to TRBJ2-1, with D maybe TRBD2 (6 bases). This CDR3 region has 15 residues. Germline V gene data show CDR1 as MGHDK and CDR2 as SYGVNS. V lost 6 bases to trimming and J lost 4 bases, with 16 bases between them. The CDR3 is CASRRELAGYNEQFF. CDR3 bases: TGTGCCAGCAGAAGAGAACTAGCCGGGTACAATGAGCAGTTCTTC. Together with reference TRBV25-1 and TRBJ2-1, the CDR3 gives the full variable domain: EADIYQTPRYLVIGTGKKITLECSQTMGHDKMYWYQQDPGMELHLIHYSYGVNSTEKGDLSSESTVSRIRTEHFPLTLESARPSHTSQYLCASRRELAGYNEQFFGPGTRLTVL.

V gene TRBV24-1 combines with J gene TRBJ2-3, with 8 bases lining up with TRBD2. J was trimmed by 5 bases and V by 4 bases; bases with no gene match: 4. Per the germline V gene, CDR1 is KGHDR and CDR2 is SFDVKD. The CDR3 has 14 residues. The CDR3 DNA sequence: TGTGCCACCAGTGAGGCCGGGACTAGAGATACGCAGTATTTT. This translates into CATSEAGTRDTQYF.

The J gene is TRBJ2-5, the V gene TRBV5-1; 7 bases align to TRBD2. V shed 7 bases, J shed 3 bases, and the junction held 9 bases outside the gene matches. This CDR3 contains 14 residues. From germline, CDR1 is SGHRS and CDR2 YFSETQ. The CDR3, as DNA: TGCGCCAGCTACCGCGGCGGGGGTGAAGAGACCCAGTACTTC. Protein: CASYRGGGEETQYF.

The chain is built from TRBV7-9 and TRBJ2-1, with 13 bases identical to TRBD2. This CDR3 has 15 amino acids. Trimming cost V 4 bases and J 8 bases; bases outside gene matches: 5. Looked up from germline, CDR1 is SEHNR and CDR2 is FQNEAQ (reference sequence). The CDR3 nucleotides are TGTGCCAGCAGCTCTACGACTAGCGGGGGGTATGAGCAGTTCTTC. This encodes CASSSTTSGGYEQFF.

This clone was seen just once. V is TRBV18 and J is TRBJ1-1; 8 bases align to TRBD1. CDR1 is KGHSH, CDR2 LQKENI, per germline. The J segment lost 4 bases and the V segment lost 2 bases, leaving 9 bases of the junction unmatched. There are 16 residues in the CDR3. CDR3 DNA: TGTGCCAGCTCACCAGCTATCGCCGACAGGGGCACTGAAGCTTTCTTT. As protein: CASSPAIADRGTEAFF.

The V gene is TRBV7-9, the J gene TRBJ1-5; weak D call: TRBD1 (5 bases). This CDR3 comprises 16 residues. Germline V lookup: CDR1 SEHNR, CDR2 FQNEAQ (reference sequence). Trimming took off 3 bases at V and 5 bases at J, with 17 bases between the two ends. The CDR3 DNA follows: TGTGCCAGCAGCTTCTTCGTAGGTGGGGGGGATCAGCCCCAGCATTTT. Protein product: CASSFFVGGGDQPQHF.

In DNA, the CDR3 is TGTGCCAGCAGCTTGTTATCCTCACCCCTCCACTTT. Amino acid sequence: CASSLLSSPLHF. J is TRBJ1-6 and V is TRBV5-5, with D hard to call. Germline CDR1 SGHKS, CDR2 YYEKEE (reference sequence). The CDR3 spans 12 residues. V was pared by 1 base and J by 10 bases, with 6 bases between.

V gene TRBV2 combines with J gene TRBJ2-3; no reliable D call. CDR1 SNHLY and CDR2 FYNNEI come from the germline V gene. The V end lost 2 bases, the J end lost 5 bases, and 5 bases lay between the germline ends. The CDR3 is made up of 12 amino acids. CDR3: CASSERVDTQYF. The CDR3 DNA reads TGTGCCAGCAGTGAACGGGTAGATACGCAGTATTTT.

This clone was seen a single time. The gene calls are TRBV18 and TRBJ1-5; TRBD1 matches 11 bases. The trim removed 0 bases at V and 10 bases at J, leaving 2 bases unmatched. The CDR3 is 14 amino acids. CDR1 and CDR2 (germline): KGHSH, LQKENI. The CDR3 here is CASSPPGTGGPQHF. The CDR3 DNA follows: TGTGCCAGCTCACCACCCGGGACAGGGGGTCCCCAGCATTTT.

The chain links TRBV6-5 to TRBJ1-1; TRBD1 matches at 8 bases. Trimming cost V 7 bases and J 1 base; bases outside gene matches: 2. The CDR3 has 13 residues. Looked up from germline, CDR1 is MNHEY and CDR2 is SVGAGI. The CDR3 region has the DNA TGTGCCAGCAACGGACAGGGGAACACTGAAGCTTTCTTT. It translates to CASNGQGNTEAFF.

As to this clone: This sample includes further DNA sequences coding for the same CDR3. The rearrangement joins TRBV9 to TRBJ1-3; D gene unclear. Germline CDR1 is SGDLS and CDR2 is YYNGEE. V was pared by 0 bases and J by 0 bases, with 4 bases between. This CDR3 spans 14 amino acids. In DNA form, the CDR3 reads TGTGCCAGCAGCGTAGGGAGCTCTGGAAACACCATATATTTT. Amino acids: CASSVGSSGNTIYF.

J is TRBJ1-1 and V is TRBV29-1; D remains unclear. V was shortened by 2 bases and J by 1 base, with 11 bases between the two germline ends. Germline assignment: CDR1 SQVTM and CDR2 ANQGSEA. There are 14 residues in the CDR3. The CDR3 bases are TGCAGCGTTGAAAACAGATTCGCGAACACTGAAGCTTTCTTT. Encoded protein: CSVENRFANTEAFF.

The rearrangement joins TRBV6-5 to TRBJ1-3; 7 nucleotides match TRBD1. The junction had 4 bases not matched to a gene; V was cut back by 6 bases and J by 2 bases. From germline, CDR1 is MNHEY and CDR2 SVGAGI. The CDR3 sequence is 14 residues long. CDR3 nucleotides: TGTGCCAGCAGCCGACAGGGCACTGGAAACACCATATATTTT. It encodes CASSRQGTGNTIYF.

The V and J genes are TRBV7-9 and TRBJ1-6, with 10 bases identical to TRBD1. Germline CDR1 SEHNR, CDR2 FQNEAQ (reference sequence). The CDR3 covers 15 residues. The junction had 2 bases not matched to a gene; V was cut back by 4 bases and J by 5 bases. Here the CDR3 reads CASSSGTGDNSPLHF. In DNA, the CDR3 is TGTGCCAGCAGCTCGGGGACAGGGGATAATTCACCCCTCCACTTT. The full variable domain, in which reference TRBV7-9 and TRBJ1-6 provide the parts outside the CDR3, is DTGVSQNPRHKITKRGQNVTFRCDPISEHNRLYWYRQTLGQGPEFLTYFQNEAQLEKSRLLSDRFSAERPKGSFSTLEIQRTEQGDSAMYLCASSSGTGDNSPLHFGNGTRLTVT.

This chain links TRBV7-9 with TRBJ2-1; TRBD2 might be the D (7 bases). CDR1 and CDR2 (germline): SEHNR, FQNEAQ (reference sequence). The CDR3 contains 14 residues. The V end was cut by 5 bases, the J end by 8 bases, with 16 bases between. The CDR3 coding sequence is TGTGCCAGCAGCCAAGCAGGGGAGGGGGATGAGCAGTTCTTC. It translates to CASSQAGEGDEQFF.

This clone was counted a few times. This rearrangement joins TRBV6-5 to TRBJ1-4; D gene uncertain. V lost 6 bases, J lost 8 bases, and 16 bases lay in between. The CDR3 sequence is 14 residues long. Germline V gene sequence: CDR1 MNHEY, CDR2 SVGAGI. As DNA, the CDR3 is TGTGCCAGCAGGTTGGGTCTGGGCCCCGAAAAACTGTTTTTT. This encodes CASRLGLGPEKLFF.